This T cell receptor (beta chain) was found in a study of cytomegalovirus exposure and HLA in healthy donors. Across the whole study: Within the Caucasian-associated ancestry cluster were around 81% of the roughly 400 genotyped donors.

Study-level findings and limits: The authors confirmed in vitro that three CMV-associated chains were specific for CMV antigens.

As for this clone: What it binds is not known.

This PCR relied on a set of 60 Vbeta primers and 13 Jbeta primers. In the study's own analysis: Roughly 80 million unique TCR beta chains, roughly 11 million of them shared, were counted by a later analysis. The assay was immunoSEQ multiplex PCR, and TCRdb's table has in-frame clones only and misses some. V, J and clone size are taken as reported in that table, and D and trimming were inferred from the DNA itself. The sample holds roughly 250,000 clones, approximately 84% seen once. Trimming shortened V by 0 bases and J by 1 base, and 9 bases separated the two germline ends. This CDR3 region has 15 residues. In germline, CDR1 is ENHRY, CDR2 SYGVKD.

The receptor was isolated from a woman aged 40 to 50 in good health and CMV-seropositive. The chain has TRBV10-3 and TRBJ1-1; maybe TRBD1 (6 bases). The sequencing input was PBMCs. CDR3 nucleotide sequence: TGTGCCATCAGTGAGTCGGACAGCCAGAACACTGAAGCTTTCTTT. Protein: CAISESDSQNTEAFF.